This T cell receptor beta chain is from a study of cytomegalovirus exposure and HLA in healthy donors. Overall study results and limits: Later analysis placed DRB1 highest and HLA-C lowest in TCR association rates, which differed by HLA locus. Most TCR beta V segments were productive about 87% or about 30% of the time in an earlier analysis. TCR beta chains associated with HLA were, in a later analysis, more clonally expanded than equally common others.

Germline V CDR1 and CDR2: SGHNT, YYREEE (reference sequence). Trimming cost V 4 bases and J 6 bases; bases outside gene matches: 9. The CDR3 loop spans 16 amino acids. It was with 60 Vbeta and 13 Jbeta primers that the PCR ran. Libraries were prepared by immunoSEQ multiplex PCR; TCRdb keeps only in-frame clonotypes and omits some of them. The table records more than 35,000 clones, 68% of them present only once. To note about this clone: What it binds is not known.

This clonotype was sampled from a man aged 40-49 years in good health and CMV-seronegative. Material for sequencing was PBMCs. The chain has TRBV5-4 and TRBJ2-3; 12 bases agree with TRBD2. The CDR3 reads CASSLGLAGPADTQYF. The CDR3 DNA follows: TGTGCCAGCAGCCTAGGACTAGCGGGGCCGGCGGATACGCAGTATTTT.